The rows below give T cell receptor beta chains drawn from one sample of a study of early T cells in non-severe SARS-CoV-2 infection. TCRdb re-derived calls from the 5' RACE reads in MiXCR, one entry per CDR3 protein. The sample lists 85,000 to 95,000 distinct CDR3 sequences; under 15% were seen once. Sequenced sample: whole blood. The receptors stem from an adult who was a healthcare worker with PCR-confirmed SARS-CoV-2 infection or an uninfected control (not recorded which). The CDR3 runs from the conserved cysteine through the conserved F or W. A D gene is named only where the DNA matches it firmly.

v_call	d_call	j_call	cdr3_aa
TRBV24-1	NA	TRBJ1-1	CATSRGSTEAFF
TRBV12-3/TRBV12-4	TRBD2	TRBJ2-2	CASSSLAGPNTGELFF
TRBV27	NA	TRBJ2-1	CASSMDGPTYNEQFF
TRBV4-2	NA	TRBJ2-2	CASSQGYRGTGELFF
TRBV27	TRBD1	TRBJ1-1	CASSFRDRGAAFF
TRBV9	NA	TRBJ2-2	CASSVGHTGELFF
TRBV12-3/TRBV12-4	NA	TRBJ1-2	CARQSGYGYTF
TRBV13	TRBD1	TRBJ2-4	CASSFRQGVGKNIQYF
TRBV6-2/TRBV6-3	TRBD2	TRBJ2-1	CASSYASTGGRNEQFF
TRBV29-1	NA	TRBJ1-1	CSVQGTEAFF
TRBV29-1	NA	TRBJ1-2	CSVRSPEGYTF
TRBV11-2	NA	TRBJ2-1	CASSPLKGRYNEQFF
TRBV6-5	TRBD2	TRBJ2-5	CASSPLGRGGRSETQYF
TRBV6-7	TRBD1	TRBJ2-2	CASSSGTAVGELFF
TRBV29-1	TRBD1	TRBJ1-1	CSVPGKGGPGNTEAFF
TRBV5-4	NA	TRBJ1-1	CASSPSGRGPDTEAFF
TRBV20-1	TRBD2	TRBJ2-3	CSARDLAGGPMDTQYF
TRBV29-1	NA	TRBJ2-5	CSVDARIQETQYF
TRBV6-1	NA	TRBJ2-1	CASSEAKGVLLHNEQFF
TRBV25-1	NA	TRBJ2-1	CASSLDSTSYNEQFF
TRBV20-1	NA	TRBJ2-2	CSASILRGNTGELFF
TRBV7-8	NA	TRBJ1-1	CASSLGYTEAFF
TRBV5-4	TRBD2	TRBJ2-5	CASSDSGGEETQYF
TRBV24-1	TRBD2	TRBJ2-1	CATSDIGLAGYNEQFF
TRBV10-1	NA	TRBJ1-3	CASSSGSSSGNTIYF
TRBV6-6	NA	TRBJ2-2	CASSSLGGELFF
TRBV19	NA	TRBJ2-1	CASSTFSRVEQFF
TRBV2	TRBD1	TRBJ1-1	CASGQGGTEAFF
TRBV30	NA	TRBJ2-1	CAWSVPGLNNEQFF
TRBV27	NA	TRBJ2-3	CASTPVPGLHTDTQYF
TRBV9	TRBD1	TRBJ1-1	CASSAQTGSNTEAFF
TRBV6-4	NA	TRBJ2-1	CASSRFEGYNEQFF
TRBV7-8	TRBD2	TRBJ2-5	CASSLRTRQETQYF
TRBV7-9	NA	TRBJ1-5	CASSVPHVMRGTSSNQPQHF
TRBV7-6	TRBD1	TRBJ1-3	CASTLGVLDRGNTIYF
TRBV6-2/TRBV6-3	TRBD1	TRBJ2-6	CASKPGTGLGANVLTF